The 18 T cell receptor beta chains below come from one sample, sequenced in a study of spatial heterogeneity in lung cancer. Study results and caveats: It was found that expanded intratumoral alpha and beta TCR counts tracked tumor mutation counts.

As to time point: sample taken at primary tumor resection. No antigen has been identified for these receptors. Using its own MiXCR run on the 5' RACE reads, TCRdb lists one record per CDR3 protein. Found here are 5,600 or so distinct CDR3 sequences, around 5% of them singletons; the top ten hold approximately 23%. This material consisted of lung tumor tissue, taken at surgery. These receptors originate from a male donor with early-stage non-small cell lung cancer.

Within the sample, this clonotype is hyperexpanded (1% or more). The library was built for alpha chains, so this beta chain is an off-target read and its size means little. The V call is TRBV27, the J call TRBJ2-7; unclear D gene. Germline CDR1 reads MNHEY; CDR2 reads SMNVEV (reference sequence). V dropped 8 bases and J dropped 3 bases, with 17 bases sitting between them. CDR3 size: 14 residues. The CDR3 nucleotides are TGTGCCAGCGGTACAGCGCCGGGTGTCTACGAGCAGTACTTC. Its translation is CASGTAPGVYEQYF.

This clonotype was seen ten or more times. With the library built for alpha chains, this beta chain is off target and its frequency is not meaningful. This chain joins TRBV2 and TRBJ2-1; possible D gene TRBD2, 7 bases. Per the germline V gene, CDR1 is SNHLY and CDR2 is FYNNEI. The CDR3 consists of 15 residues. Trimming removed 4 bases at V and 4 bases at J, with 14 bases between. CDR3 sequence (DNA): TGTGCCAGCAGTGTCGCGGGGGCTTTTTACAATGAGCAGTTCTTC. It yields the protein CASSVAGAFYNEQFF.

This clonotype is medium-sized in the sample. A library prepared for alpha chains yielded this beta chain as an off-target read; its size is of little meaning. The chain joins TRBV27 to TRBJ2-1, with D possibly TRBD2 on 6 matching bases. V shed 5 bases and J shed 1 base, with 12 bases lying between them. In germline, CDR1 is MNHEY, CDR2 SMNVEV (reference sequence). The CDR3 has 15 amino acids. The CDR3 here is CASSPGLLSYNEQFF. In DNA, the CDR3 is TGTGCCAGCAGTCCAGGACTATTATCCTACAATGAGCAGTTCTTC.

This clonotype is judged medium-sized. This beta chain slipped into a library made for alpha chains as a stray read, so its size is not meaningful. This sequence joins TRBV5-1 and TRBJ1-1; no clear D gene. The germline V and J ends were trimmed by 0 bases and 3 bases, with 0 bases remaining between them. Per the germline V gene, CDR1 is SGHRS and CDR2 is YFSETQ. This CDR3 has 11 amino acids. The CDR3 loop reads CASSLDTEAFF. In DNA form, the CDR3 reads TGCGCCAGCAGCTTGGACACTGAAGCTTTCTTT.

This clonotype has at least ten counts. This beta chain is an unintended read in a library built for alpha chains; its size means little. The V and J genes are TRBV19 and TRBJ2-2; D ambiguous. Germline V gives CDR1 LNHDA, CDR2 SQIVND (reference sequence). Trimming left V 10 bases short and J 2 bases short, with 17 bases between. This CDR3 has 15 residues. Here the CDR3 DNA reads TGTGCCACTAAGGCCTCCGGGCCAAACACCGGGGAGCTGTTTTTT. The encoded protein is CATKASGPNTGELFF.

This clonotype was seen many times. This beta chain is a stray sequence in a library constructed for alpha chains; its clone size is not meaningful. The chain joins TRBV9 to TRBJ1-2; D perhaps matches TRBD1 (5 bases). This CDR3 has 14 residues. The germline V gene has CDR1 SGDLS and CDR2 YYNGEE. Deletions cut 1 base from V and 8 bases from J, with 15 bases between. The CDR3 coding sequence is TGTGCCAGCAGCGTAACTCGTGGGGGGAGCGGCTACACCTTC. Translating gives CASSVTRGGSGYTF.

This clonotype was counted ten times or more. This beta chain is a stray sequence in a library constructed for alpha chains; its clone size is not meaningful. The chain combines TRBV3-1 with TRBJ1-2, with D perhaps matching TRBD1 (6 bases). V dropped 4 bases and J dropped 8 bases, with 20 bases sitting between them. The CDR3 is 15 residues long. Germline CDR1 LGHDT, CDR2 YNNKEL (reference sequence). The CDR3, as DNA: TGTGCCAGCAGCCGAAGGGACATCGGCGAAGAGGGCTACACCTTC. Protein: CASSRRDIGEEGYTF.

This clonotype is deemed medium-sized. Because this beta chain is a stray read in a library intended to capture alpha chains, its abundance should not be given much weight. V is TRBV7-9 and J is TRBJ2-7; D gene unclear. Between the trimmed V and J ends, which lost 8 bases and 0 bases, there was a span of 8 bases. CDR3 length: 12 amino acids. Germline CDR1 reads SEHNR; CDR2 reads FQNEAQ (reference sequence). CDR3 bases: TGTGCCAGCTCGACCGACTCCTACGAGCAGTACTTC. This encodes CASSTDSYEQYF.

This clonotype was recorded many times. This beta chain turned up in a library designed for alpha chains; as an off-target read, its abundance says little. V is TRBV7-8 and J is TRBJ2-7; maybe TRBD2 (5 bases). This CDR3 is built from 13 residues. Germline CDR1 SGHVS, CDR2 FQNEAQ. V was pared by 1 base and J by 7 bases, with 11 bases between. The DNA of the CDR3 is TGTGCCAGCAGCTTAGACCCCCCGGGGGAGCAGTACTTC. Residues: CASSLDPPGEQYF. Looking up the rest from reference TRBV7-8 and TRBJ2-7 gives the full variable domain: GAGVSQSPRYKVAKRGQDVALRCDPISGHVSLFWYQQALGQGPEFLTYFQNEAQLDKSGLPSDRFFAERPEGSVSTLKIQRTQQEDSAVYLCASSLDPPGEQYFGPGTRLTVT.

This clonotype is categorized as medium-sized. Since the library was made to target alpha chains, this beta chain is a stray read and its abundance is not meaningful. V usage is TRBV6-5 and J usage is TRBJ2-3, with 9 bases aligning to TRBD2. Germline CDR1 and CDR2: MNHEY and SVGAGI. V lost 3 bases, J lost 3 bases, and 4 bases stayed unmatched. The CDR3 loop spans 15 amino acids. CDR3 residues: CASSYLAGGTDTQYF. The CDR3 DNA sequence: TGTGCCAGCAGTTATTTGGCGGGAGGGACAGATACGCAGTATTTT.

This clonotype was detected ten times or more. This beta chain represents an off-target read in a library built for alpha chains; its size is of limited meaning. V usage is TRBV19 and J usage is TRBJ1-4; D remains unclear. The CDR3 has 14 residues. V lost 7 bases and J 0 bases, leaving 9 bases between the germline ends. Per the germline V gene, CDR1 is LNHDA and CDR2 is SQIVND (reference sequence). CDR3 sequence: CASKADATNEKLFF. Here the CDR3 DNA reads TGTGCCAGTAAGGCAGACGCAACTAATGAAAAACTGTTTTTT.

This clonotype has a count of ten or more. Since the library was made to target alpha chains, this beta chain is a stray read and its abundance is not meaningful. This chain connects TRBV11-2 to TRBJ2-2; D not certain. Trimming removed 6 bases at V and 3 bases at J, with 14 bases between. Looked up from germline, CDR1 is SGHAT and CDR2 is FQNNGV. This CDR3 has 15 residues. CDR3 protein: CASSTPYWDTGELFF. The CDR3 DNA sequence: TGTGCCAGCAGTACCCCTTACTGGGACACCGGGGAGCTGTTTTTT.

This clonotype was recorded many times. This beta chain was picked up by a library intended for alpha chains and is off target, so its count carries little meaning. As DNA, the CDR3 is TGCAGCGTTGAAAAGGGGGAGACCCAGTACTTC. Its protein product is CSVEKGETQYF. The gene calls are TRBV29-1 and TRBJ2-5, with a weak D call TRBD1 (5 bases). Germline V gene lookup returns CDR1 SQVTM and CDR2 ANQGSEA. CDR3 length: 11 amino acids. V lost 2 bases and J lost 5, with 6 bases in between.

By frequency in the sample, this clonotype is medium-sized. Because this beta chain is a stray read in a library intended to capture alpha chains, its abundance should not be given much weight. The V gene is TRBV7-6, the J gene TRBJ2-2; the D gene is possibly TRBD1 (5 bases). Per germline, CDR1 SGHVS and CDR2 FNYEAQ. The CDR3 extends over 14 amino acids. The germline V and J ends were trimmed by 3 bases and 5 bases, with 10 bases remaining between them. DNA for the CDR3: TGTGCCAGCAGCTTTTCAGGGATGACCGGGGAGCTGTTTTTT. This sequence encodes CASSFSGMTGELFF.

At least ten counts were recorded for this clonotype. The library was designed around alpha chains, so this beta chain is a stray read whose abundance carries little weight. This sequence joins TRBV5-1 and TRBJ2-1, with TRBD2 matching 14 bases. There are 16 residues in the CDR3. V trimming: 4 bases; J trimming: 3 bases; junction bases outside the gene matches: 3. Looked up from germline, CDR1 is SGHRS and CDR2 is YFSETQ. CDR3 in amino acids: CASSGTSGGLYNEQFF. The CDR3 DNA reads TGCGCCAGCAGCGGGACTAGCGGGGGCCTCTACAATGAGCAGTTCTTC.

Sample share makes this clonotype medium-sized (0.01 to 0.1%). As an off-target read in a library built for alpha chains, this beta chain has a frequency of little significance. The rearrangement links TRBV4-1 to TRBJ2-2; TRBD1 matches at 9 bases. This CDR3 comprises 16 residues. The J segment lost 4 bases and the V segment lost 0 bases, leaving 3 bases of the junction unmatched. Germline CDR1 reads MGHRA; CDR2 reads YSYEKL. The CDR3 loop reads CASSQEKTGGTGELFF. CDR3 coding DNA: TGCGCCAGCAGCCAAGAGAAGACAGGGGGCACCGGGGAGCTGTTTTTT.

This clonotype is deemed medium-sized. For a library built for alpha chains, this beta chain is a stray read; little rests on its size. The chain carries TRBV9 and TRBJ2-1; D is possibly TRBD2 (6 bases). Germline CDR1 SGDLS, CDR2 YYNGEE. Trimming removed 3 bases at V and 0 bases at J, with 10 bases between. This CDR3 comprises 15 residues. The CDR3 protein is CASSALDYSYNEQFF. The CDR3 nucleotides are TGTGCCAGCAGCGCACTGGACTACTCCTACAATGAGCAGTTCTTC.

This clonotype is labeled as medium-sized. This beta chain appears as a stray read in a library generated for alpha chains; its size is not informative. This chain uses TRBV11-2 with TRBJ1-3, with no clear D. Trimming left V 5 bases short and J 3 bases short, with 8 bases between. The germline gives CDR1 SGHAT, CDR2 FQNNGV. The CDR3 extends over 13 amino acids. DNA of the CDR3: TGTGCCAGCAGCGAACGACTTGGAAACACCATATATTTT. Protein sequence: CASSERLGNTIYF.